The 17 T cell receptor beta chains below all came from one sample that was sequenced in a study of control samples from healthy donors and cancer patients. Libraries were prepared by immunoSEQ multiplex PCR; TCRdb keeps only in-frame clonotypes and omits some of them. The table has about 100,000 clones, 80% to 90% seen once. What was sequenced was blood. These receptors were taken from a man aged 25 to 40 in good health.

The V call is TRBV7-9, the J call TRBJ1-1; possibly TRBD1 for D (5 bases). The CDR3 totals 16 residues. CDR1 is SEHNR, CDR2 FQNEAQ, per germline (reference sequence). The V gene lost 5 bases and the J gene lost 1 base, with 17 bases spanning the gap. The CDR3 protein is CASSPVLGTANTEAFF. Here the CDR3 DNA reads TGTGCCAGCAGCCCAGTCTTAGGGACGGCGAACACTGAAGCTTTCTTT.

This clone was observed once. The genes are TRBV29-1 and TRBJ1-1, with D uncertain. V was shortened by 2 bases and J by 4 bases, with 11 bases between the two germline ends. The germline gives CDR1 SQVTM, CDR2 ANQGSEA. The CDR3 is 13 residues long. The CDR3 DNA is TGCAGCGTTGAATTAGCCGGGGTCACTGAAGCTTTCTTT. This encodes CSVELAGVTEAFF.

Details on this clone: One junction end disagrees with the germline gene, perhaps due to a read error. The CDR3 loop reads CAWSVPGGAYHEQFF. The CDR3 region has the DNA TGTGCCTGGAGTGTACCGGGAGGGGCCTACCATGAGCAGTTCTTC. The chain links TRBV30 to TRBJ2-1, with 8 bases matching TRBD2. CDR1 is GTSNPN and CDR2 is SVGIG in the germline V gene (reference sequence). The CDR3 is made up of 15 amino acids.

The CDR3 here is CASTRSLQETQYF. CDR3 nucleotide sequence: TGTGCCAGCACGAGAAGTCTCCAAGAGACCCAGTACTTC. J is TRBJ2-5 and V is TRBV6-5; no definite D call. The CDR3 is 13 residues long. CDR1 is MNHEY, CDR2 SVGAGI, per germline. The germline V and J ends were trimmed by 7 bases and 1 base, with 10 bases remaining between them.

The chain combines TRBV18 with TRBJ1-3; the D is unclear. The CDR3 has 15 residues. Per germline, CDR1 KGHSH and CDR2 LQKENI. V dropped 3 bases and J dropped 0 bases, with 9 bases sitting between them. The CDR3 sequence is CASSPGGRSGNTIYF. CDR3 DNA sequence: TGTGCCAGCTCACCTGGTGGACGCTCTGGAAACACCATATATTTT.

Only one count was recorded for this clone. The chain combines TRBV24-1 with TRBJ2-5, with D perhaps matching TRBD2 (5 bases). Per germline, CDR1 KGHDR and CDR2 SFDVKD. The V and J ends lost 5 bases and 4 bases respectively, with 7 bases between them. The CDR3 runs 12 residues. CDR3 sequence (DNA): TGTGCCACCAGTGGGGAGAGAGAGACCCAGTACTTC. As protein: CATSGERETQYF.

This clone was seen just once. This chain links TRBV15 with TRBJ2-7, with D perhaps matching TRBD2 (5 bases). Per germline, CDR1 LNHNV and CDR2 YYDKDF (reference sequence). CDR3 size: 16 residues. Trimming took 0 bases from V and 2 from J, leaving 14 bases between them. CDR3 bases: TGTGCCACCAGCAGAGAGGTGGGAGAAAGGGCCTACGAGCAGTACTTC. Protein product: CATSREVGERAYEQYF.

The chain's CDR3 is CASSLANRQYEQYF. The CDR3 DNA reads as TGTGCCAGCAGCTTGGCTAACCGTCAGTACGAGCAGTACTTC. The chain recombines TRBV5-6 with TRBJ2-7; no clear D. CDR1 is SGHDT and CDR2 is YYEEEE in the germline V gene. The CDR3 spans 14 residues. The V gene lost 0 bases and the J gene lost 4 bases, with 11 bases spanning the gap.

This chain uses TRBV19 with TRBJ1-2, with a tentative D call TRBD1 (6 bases). Germline lookup yields CDR1 LNHDA and CDR2 SQIVND (reference sequence). V was pared by 1 base and J by 5 bases, with 8 bases between. The CDR3 consists of 13 residues. The CDR3 region has the DNA TGTGCCAGTAGTATAGGGCAGGGGTATGGCTACACCTTC. Encoded protein: CASSIGQGYGYTF.

The chain links TRBV2 to TRBJ2-2; tentative D call: TRBD1 (5 bases). The germline V gene has CDR1 SNHLY and CDR2 FYNNEI. V was clipped by 8 bases and J by 2 bases, with 12 bases between them. The CDR3 totals 14 residues. In nucleotides, the CDR3 is TGTGCCAGCGGCCGCGACAGAAACACCGGGGAGCTGTTTTTT. Translating it yields CASGRDRNTGELFF.

The V gene is TRBV5-4, the J gene TRBJ2-1, with D perhaps matching TRBD1 (5 bases). Germline CDR1 reads SGHNT; CDR2 reads YYREEE (reference sequence). The V gene lost 1 base and the J gene lost 8 bases, with 16 bases spanning the gap. The length of the CDR3 is 15 residues. CDR3 coding DNA: TGTGCCAGCAGCTTGAACGTCAGGGTAGGGGATGAGCAGTTCTTC. This translates into CASSLNVRVGDEQFF. The whole variable domain, filled in from reference TRBV5-4 and TRBJ2-1, reads ETGVTQSPTHLIKTRGQQVTLRCSSQSGHNTVSWYQQALGQGPQFIFQYYREEENGRGNFPPRFSGLQFPNYSSELNVNALELDDSALYLCASSLNVRVGDEQFFGPGTRLTVL.

J is TRBJ1-5 and V is TRBV12-5; D possibly corresponds to TRBD1 (6 bases). This CDR3 is built from 16 residues. The ends were cut back, 0 bases at V and 2 bases at J, with 11 bases in the middle. Germline assignment: CDR1 LGHNT and CDR2 FRNRAP. CDR3 residues: CASGLVQGRGNQPQHF. DNA of the CDR3: TGTGCTAGTGGTTTGGTACAGGGCAGGGGCAATCAGCCCCAGCATTTT.

This clone was recorded once. The identical CDR3 is also encoded by other nucleotide sequences in the sample. The chain has TRBV27 and TRBJ2-5; D uncertain. The CDR3 contains 12 residues. V was clipped by 4 bases and J by 5 bases, with 8 bases between them. Germline V gene lookup returns CDR1 MNHEY and CDR2 SMNVEV (reference sequence). The CDR3 DNA reads TGTGCCAGCAGTTCCACCGGGGAGACCCAGTACTTC. It yields the protein CASSSTGETQYF.

The rearrangement links TRBV11-3 to TRBJ1-1; D is perhaps TRBD1 (5 bases). V was clipped by 1 base and J by 2 bases, with 11 bases between them. CDR3 length: 15 residues. Germline CDR1 SGHNT, CDR2 YENEEA. The CDR3 sequence is CASSLGGRQNTEAFF. CDR3 nucleotide sequence: TGTGCCAGCAGCTTAGGGGGCCGGCAAAACACTGAAGCTTTCTTT.

The chain has TRBV19 and TRBJ1-5; D not certain. The CDR3 extends over 14 amino acids. CDR1 LNHDA and CDR2 SQIVND come from the germline V gene (reference sequence). V was shortened by 0 bases and J by 4 bases, with 7 bases between the two germline ends. The CDR3 DNA reads TGTGCCAGTAGTATAGACGGTTATAATCAGCCCCAGCATTTT. It translates to CASSIDGYNQPQHF.

The J gene is TRBJ1-5, the V gene TRBV30, with D possibly matching TRBD1 (5 bases). The V and J ends lost 3 bases and 6 bases respectively, with 12 bases between them. This CDR3 contains 13 residues. Per germline, CDR1 GTSNPN and CDR2 SVGIG (reference sequence). This chain's CDR3 is CAWRAPGGQPQHF. In DNA, the CDR3 is TGTGCCTGGAGGGCCCCCGGGGGTCAGCCCCAGCATTTT.

The chain recombines TRBV5-1 with TRBJ1-1, with 9 bases that match TRBD1. The CDR3 runs to 16 residues. The J segment lost 0 bases and the V segment lost 0 bases, leaving 3 bases of the junction unmatched. Germline loops: CDR1 SGHRS, CDR2 YFSETQ. In nucleotides, the CDR3 is TGCGCCAGCAGCTTGGGTGGGACAGGGATGAACACTGAAGCTTTCTTT. Translation: CASSLGGTGMNTEAFF.